This TCR beta chain came from a study of blood T cells in healthy people across ages. Findings of the study overall: Donor CMV status was unknown, possibly confounding expanded clonotype changes. PBMCs went unsorted, and a conclusive naive versus antigen-experienced comparison was therefore prevented.

V was trimmed by 3 bases and J by 9 bases, leaving 18 bases between them. This CDR3 contains 15 residues. Drawing of peripheral blood yielded about 9.8 milliliters from each donor. Sample-barcoded 5' priming and a J-beta primer mix drove a second PCR of about 7 to 12 cycles. Each CDR3 protein is one row after TCRdb ran MiXCR on the 5' RACE reads. The top ten clones hold around 0.75% of a sample with over a million distinct CDR3 sequences, under 30% of them seen once. This clonotype has only a few counts. Antigen: not known. This sample was also put to use in a study of T cells of mothers and their children. As that report states: Roughly six children and their three healthy Caucasian mothers were the donors.

The TCR originated in a girl aged 2 to 9 in good health. The chain uses TRBV12-3 or TRBV12-4 and TRBJ2-1; a possible D gene is TRBD1 (6 bases). The sample consisted of blood. DNA for the CDR3: TGTGCCAGCAGTTTTACTTCAGGGGCCCGAACTGAGCAGTTCTTC. Protein sequence: CASSFTSGARTEQFF.